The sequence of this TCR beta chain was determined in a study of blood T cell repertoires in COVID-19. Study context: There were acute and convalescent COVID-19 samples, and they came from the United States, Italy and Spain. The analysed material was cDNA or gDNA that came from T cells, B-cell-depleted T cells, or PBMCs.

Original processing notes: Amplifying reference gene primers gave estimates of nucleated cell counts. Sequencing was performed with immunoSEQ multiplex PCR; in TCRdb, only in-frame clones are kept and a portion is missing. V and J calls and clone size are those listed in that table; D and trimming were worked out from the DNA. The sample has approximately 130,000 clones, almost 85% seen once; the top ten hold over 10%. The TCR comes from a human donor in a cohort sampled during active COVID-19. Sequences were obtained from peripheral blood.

DNA of the CDR3: TGCGCCAGCGGGGTTACTAGTCCAACCTACGAGCAGTACTTC. Its protein is CASGVTSPTYEQYF. J is TRBJ2-7 and V is TRBV5-1; maybe TRBD2 (5 bases). This CDR3 has 14 amino acids. Per the germline V gene, CDR1 is SGHRS and CDR2 is YFSETQ. Trimming took 7 bases from V and 2 from J, leaving 16 bases between them.